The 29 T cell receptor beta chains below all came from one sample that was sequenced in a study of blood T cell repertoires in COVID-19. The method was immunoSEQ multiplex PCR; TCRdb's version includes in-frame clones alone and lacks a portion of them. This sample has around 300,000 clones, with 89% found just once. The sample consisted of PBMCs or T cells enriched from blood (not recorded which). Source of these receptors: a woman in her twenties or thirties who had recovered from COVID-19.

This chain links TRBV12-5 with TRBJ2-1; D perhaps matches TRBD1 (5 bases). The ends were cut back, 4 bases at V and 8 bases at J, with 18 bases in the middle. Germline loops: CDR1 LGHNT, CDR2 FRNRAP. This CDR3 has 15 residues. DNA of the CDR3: TGTGCTAGTGGTTCCTCACAGGATTTTGGGGATGAGCAGTTCTTC. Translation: CASGSSQDFGDEQFF.

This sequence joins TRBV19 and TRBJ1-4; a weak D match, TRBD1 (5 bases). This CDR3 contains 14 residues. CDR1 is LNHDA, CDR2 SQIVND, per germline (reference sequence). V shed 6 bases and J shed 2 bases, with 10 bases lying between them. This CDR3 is CASRLQATNEKLFF. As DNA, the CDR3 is TGTGCCAGTAGATTACAGGCTACTAATGAAAAACTGTTTTTT.

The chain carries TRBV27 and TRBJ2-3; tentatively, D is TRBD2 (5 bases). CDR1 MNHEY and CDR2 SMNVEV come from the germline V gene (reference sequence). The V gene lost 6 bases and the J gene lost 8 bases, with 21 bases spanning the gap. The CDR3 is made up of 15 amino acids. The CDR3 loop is CASSPDTFIGGTQYF. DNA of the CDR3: TGTGCCAGCAGCCCCGACACTTTCATAGGAGGTACGCAGTATTTT.

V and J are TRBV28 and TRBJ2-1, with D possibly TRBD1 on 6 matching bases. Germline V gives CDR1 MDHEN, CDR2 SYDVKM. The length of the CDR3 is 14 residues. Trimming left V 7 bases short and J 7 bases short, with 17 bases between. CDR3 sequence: CASIRVGAWNEQFF. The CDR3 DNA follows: TGTGCCAGCATTCGAGTGGGGGCATGGAATGAGCAGTTCTTC.

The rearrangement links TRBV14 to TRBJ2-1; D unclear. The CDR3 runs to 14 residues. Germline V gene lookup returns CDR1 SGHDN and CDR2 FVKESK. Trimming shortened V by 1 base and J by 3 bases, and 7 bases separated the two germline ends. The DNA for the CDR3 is TGTGCCAGCAGCCAAGTTACGGTCTACAATGAGCAGTTCTTC. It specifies CASSQVTVYNEQFF. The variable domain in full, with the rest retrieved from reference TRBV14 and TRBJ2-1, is EAGVTQFPSHSVIEKGQTVTLRCDPISGHDNLYWYRRVMGKEIKFLLHFVKESKQDESGMPNNRFLAERTGGTYSTLKVQPAELEDSGVYFCASSQVTVYNEQFFGPGTRLTVL.

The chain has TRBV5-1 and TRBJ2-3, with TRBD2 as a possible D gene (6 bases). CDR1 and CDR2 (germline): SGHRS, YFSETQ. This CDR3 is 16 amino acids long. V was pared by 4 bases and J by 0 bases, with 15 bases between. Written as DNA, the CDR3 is TGCGCCAGCAGCGGCCCGGGACGGGGGAGCACAGATACGCAGTATTTT. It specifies CASSGPGRGSTDTQYF. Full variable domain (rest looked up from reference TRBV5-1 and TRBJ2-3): KAGVTQTPRYLIKTRGQQVTLSCSPISGHRSVSWYQQTPGQGLQFLFEYFSETQRNKGNFPGRFSGRQFSNSRSEMNVSTLELGDSALYLCASSGPGRGSTDTQYFGPGTRLTVL.

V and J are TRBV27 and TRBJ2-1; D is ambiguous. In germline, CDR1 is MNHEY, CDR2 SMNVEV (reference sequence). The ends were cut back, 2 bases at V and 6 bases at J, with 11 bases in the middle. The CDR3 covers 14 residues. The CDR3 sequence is CASSLRNWSNEQFF. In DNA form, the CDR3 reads TGTGCCAGCAGTTTAAGGAATTGGAGCAATGAGCAGTTCTTC.

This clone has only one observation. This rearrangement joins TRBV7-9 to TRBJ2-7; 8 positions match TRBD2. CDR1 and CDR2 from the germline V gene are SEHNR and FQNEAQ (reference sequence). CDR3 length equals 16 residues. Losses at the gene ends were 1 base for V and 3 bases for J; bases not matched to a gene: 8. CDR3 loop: CASSLVRLAGDYEQYF. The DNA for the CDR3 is TGTGCCAGCAGCTTAGTCCGGCTAGCGGGCGACTACGAGCAGTACTTC.

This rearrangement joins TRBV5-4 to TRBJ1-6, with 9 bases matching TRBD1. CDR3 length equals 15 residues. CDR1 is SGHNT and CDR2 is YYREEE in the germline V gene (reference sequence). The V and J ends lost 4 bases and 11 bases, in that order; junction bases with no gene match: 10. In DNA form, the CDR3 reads TGTGCCAGCAGCCTCGGACAGGGGACTTACACACCCCTCCACTTT. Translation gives CASSLGQGTYTPLHF.

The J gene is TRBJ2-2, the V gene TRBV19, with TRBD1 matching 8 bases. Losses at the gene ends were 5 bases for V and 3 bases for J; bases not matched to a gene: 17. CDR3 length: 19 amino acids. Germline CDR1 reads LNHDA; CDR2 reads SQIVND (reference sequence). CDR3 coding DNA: TGTGCCAGTAGTGCCCGTTTGACCCAGGGGGCGAGGTACACCGGGGAGCTGTTTTTT. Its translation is CASSARLTQGARYTGELFF.

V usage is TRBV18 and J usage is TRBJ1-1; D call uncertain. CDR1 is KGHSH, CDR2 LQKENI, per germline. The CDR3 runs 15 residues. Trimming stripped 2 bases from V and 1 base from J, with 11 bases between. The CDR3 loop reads CASSPSGAGNTEAFF. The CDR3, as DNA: TGTGCCAGCTCACCAAGTGGTGCGGGGAACACTGAAGCTTTCTTT.

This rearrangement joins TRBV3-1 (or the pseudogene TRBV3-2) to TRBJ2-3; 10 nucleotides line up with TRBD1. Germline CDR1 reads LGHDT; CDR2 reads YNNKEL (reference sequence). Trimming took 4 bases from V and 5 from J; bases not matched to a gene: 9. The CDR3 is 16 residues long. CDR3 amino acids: CASSRTGTGELDTQYF. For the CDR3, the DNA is TGTGCCAGCAGCCGTACCGGGACAGGGGAACTAGATACGCAGTATTTT.

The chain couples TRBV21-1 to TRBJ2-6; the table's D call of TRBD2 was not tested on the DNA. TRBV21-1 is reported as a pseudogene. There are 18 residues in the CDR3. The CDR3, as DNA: TGTGCCAGCAGCAAAGGCCGGACTGCTTACTCTGGGGCCAACGTCCTGACTTTC. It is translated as CASSKGRTAYSGANVLTF.

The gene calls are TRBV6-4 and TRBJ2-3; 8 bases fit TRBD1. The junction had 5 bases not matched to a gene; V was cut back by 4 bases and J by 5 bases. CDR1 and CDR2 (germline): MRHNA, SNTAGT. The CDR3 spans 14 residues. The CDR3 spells CASSVRGPEDTQYF. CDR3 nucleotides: TGTGCCAGCAGTGTCAGGGGGCCTGAAGATACGCAGTATTTT.

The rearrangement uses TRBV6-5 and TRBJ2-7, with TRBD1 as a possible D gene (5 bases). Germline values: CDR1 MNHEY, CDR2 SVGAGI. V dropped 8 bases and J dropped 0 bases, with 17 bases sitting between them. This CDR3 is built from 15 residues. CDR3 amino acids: CASAERQSLSYEQYF. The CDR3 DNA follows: TGTGCCAGCGCGGAAAGACAGTCCCTCTCCTACGAGCAGTACTTC.

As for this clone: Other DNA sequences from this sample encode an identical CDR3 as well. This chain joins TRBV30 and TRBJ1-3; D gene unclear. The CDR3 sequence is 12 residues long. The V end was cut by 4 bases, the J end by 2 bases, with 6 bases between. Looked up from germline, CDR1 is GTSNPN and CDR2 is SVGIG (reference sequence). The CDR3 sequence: CAWKRAGNTIYF. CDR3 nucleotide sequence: TGTGCCTGGAAACGGGCTGGAAACACCATATATTTT.

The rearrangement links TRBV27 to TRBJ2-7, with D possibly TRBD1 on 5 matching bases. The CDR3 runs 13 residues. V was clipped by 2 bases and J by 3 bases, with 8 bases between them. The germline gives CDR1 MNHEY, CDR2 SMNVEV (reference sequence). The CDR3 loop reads CASSLTGVYEQYF. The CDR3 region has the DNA TGTGCCAGCAGTTTAACAGGAGTCTACGAGCAGTACTTC.

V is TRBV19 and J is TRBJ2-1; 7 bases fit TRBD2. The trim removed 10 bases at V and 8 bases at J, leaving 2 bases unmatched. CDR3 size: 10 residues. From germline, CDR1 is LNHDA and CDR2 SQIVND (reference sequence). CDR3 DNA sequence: TGTGCCAAGGGAGGGGATGAGCAGTTCTTC. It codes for CAKGGDEQFF. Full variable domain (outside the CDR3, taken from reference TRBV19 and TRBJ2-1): DGGITQSPKYLFRKEGQNVTLSCEQNLNHDAMYWYRQDPGQGLRLIYYSQIVNDFQKGDIAEGYSVSREKKESFPLTVTSAQKNPTAFYLCAKGGDEQFFGPGTRLTVL.

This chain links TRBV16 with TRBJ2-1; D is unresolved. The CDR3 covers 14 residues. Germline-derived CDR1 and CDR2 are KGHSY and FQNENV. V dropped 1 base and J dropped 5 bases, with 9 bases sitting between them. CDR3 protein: CASSQFELDNEQFF. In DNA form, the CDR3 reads TGTGCCAGCAGCCAATTTGAGTTGGACAATGAGCAGTTCTTC.

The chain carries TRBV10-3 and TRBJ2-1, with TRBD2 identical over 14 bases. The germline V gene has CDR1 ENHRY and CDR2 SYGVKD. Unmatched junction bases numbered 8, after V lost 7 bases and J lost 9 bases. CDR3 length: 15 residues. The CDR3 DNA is TGTGCCATCAACGGTCGACTAGCGGGAGGGGGTGAGCAGTTCTTC. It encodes CAINGRLAGGGEQFF.

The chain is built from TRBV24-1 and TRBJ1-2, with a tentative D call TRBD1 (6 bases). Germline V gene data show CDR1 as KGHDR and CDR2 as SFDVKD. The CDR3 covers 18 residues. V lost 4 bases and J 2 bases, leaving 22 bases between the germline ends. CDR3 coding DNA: TGTGCCACCAGTGACCACATTTCAACGGGACAAAGAAACTATGGCTACACCTTC. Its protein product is CATSDHISTGQRNYGYTF.

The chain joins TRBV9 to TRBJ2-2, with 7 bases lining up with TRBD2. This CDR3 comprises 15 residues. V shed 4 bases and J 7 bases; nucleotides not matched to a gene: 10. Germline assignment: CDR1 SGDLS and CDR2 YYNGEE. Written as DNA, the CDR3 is TGTGCCAGCAGCCTAGGAGGGAGGGCCGGCGGGGAGCTGTTTTTT. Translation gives CASSLGGRAGGELFF. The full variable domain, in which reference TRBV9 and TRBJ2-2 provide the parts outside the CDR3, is DSGVTQTPKHLITATGQRVTLRCSPRSGDLSVYWYQQSLDQGLQFLIQYYNGEERAKGNILERFSAQQFPDLHSELNLSSLELGDSALYFCASSLGGRAGGELFFGEGSRLTVL.

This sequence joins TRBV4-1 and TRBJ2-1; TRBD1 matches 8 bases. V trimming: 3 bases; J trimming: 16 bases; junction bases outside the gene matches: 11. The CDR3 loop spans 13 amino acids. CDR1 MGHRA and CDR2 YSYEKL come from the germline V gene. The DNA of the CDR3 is TGCGCCAGCAGCCAGTCAAAAACAGGGGGAAAATTCTTC. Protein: CASSQSKTGGKFF.

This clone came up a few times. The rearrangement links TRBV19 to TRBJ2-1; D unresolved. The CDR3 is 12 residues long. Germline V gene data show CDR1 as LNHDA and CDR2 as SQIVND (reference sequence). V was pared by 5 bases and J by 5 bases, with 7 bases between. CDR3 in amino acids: CASSVSDNEQFF. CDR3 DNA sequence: TGTGCCAGTAGTGTTTCAGACAATGAGCAGTTCTTC.

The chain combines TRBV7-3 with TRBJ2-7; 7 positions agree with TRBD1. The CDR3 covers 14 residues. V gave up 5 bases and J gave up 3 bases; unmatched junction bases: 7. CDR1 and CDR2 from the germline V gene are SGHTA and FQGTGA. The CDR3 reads CASSQPGQHYEQYF. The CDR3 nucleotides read TGTGCCAGCAGCCAACCGGGACAGCACTACGAGCAGTACTTC.

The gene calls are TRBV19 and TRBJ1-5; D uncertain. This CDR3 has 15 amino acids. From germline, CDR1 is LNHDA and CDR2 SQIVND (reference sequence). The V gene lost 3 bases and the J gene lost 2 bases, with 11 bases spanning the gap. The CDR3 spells CASSIGGNGNQPQHF. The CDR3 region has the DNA TGTGCCAGTAGTATCGGAGGGAATGGCAATCAGCCCCAGCATTTT.

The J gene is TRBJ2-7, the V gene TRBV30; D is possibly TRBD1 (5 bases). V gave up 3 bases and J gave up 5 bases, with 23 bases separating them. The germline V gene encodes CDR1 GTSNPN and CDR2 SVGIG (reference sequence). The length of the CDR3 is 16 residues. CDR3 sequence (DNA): TGTGCCTGGAGATCGTTCCGGACACCTGGGGCCCACGAGCAGTACTTC. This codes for CAWRSFRTPGAHEQYF.

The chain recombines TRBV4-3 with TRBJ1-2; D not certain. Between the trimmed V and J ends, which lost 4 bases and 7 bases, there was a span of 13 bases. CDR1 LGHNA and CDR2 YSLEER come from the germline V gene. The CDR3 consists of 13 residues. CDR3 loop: CASSLGGSSGYTF. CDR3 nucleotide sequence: TGCGCCAGCAGCCTAGGAGGGAGCTCTGGCTACACCTTC.

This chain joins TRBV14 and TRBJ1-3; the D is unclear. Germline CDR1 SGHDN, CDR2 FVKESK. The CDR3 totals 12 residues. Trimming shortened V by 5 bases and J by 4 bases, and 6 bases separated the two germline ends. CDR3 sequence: CASSSHGNTIYF. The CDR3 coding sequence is TGTGCCAGCAGCTCACACGGAAACACCATATATTTT.